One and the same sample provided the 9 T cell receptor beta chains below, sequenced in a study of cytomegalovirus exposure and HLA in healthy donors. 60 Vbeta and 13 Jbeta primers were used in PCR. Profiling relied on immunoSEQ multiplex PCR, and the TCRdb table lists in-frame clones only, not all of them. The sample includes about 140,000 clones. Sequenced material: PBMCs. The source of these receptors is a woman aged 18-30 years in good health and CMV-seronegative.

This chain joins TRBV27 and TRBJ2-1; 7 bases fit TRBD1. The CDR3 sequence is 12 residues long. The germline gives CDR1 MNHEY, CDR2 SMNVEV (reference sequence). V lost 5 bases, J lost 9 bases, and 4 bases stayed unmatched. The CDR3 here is CASSRTGVEQFF. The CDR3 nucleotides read TGTGCCAGCAGTAGAACAGGGGTTGAGCAGTTCTTC.

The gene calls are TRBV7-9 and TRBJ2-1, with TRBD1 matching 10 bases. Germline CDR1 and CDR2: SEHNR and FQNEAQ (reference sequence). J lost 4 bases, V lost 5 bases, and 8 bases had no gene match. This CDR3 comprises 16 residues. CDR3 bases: TGTGCCAGCAGCCCGACGACAGGGGGCGGTTACAATGAGCAGTTCTTC. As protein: CASSPTTGGGYNEQFF.

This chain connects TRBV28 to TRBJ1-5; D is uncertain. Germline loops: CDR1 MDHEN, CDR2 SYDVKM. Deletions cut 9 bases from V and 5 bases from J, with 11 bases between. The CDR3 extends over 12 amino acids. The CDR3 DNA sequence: TGTGCCAGTGGAGGGCTAGATCAGCCCCAGCATTTT. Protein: CASGGLDQPQHF.

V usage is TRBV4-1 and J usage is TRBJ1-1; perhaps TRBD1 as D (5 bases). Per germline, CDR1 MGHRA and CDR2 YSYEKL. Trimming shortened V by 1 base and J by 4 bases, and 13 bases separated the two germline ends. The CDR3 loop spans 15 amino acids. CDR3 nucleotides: TGCGCCAGCAGCCAAGTTTCTGGGGCAGCCACTGAAGCTTTCTTT. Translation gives CASSQVSGAATEAFF.

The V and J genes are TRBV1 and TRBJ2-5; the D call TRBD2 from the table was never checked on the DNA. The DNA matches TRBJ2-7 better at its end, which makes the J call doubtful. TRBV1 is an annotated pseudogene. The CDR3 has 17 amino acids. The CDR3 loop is CTSSQFRAVGWSYEQYF. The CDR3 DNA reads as TGCACCAGCAGCCAATTTCGCGCCGTTGGTTGGTCCTACGAGCAGTACTTC.

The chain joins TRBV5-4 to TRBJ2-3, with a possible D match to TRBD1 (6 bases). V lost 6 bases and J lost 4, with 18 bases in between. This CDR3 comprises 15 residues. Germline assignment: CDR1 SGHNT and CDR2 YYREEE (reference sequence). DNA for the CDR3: TGTGCCAGCATCCATCAGGGGTACCCCCCAGATACGCAGTATTTT. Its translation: CASIHQGYPPDTQYF.

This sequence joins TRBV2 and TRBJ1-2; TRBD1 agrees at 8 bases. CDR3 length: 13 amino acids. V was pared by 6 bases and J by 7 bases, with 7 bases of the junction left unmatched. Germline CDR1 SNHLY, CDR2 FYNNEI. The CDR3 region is CASRIQGEGGYTF. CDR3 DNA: TGTGCCAGCAGAATACAGGGGGAAGGTGGCTACACCTTC. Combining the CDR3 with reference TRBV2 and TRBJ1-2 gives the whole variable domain EPEVTQTPSHQVTQMGQEVILRCVPISNHLYFYWYRQILGQKVEFLVSFYNNEISEKSEIFDDQFSVERPDGSNFTLKIRSTKLEDSAMYFCASRIQGEGGYTFGSGTRLTVV.

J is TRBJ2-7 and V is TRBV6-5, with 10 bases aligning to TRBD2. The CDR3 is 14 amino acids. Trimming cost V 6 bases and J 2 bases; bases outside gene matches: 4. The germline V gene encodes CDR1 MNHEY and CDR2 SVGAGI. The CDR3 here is CASRRLAGPYEQYF. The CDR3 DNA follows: TGTGCCAGCAGGCGACTAGCGGGCCCCTACGAGCAGTACTTC.

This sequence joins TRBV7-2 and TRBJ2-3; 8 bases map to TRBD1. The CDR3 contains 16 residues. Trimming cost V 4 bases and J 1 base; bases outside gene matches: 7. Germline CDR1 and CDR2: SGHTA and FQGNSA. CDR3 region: CASSSKTGVGTDTQYF. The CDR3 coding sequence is TGTGCCAGCAGCTCTAAGACAGGGGTAGGCACAGATACGCAGTATTTT. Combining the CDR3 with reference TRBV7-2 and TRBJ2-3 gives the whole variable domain GAGVSQSPSNKVTEKGKDVELRCDPISGHTALYWYRQSLGQGLEFLIYFQGNSAPDKSGLPSDRFSAERTGGSVSTLTIQRTQQEDSAVYLCASSSKTGVGTDTQYFGPGTRLTVL.